This T cell receptor beta chain was obtained from a study of blood T cell repertoires in COVID-19. Overall study context: Sources were T cells, B-cell-depleted T cells, or PBMCs; the material itself was cDNA or gDNA.

Original handling: Using reference gene primer amplification, nucleated cell counts were estimated. Here immunoSEQ multiplex PCR was the method, and the copy in TCRdb shows in-frame clones only, minus some. The V and J calls and the clone size are those of that table, but D and trimming were determined from the DNA. The sample records more than 65,000 clones, around 87% being singletons. Specimen: peripheral blood. The clonotype was recovered from a man aged 45-65 years with active COVID-19.

The CDR3 region is CATSRKYQGQSEKLFF. The CDR3 DNA is TGTGCCACCAGCAGAAAATACCAGGGACAGAGTGAAAAACTGTTTTTT. The chain combines TRBV15 with TRBJ1-4; 7 nucleotides match TRBD1. CDR3 length: 16 residues. The V segment lost 2 bases and the J segment 7 bases; nucleotides outside the gene matches: 10. Germline V gene lookup returns CDR1 LNHNV and CDR2 YYDKDF (reference sequence).